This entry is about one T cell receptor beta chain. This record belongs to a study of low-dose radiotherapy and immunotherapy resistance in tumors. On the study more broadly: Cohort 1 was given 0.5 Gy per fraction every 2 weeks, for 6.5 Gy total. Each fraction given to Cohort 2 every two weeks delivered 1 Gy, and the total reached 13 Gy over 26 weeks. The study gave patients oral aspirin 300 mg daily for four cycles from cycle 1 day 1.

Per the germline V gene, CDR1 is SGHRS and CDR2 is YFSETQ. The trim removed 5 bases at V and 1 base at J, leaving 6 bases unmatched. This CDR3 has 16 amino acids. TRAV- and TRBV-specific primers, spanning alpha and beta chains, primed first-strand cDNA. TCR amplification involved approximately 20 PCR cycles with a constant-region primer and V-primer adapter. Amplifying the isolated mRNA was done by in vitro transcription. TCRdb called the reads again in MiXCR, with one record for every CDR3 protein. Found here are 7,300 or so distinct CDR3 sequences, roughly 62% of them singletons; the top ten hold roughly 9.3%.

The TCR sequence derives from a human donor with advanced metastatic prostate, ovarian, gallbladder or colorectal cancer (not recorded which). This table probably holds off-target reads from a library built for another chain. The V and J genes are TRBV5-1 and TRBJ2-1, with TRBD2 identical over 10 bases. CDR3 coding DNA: TGCGCCAGCAGTGAAAGCGGGGGGGCGTCCTACAATGAGCAGTTCTTC. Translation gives CASSESGGASYNEQFF.